This T cell receptor (beta chain) was recorded in a study of human T cells and chemical hapten exposure. Across the study: How much TCR each sample yielded varied, mostly because pooled library volumes differed slightly.

CDR1 and CDR2 from the germline V gene are MGHRA and YSYEKL. Germline trimming cut 3 bases from V and 6 bases from J; bases unmatched to any gene: 4. This CDR3 is built from 14 residues. As for this clonotype: Antigen: not known.

Per the authors' pipeline: Sample TCR totals centred on a median of around 100,000, ranging roughly 23,224 to 690,600. TCRdb re-analysed the 5' RACE reads in MiXCR, keeping a single row per CDR3 protein. For this entry, the V and J calls and clone size follow TCRdb and not the study's own pipeline. The sample has 110,000 or so distinct CDR3 sequences, roughly 18% seen once. Points from the study as a whole: Counts of TCRs above 1 in 1000 frequency stayed unchanged with DPC sensitization.

Total RNA was isolated from unfractionated whole blood. The V and J genes are TRBV4-1 and TRBJ2-7, with 11 bases that match TRBD2. The clonotype originates from a human donor in good health. The CDR3 DNA reads as TGCGCCAGCAGCCAGACTAGCGGGGTATTCGAGCAGTACTTC. Protein: CASSQTSGVFEQYF.